This TCR beta chain is drawn from a study of blood T cell repertoires in COVID-19. The CDR3 is 14 residues long. The V end lost 6 bases, the J end lost 5 bases, and 14 bases lay between the germline ends. Germline assignment: CDR1 MNHEY and CDR2 SMNVEV (reference sequence). Participants, 18 to 89 years old, spanned under 25 US areas. Cohorts were assigned according to the clinical history that participants reported. In the source study's methods: How many nucleated cells were present was estimated from reference gene primer amplification. Using immunoSEQ multiplex PCR, the repertoire was profiled, and TCRdb retains in-frame clones only, with some absent. That table is the source of V, J and clone size, and D and trimming were worked out from the DNA. This table holds 150,000 or so clones, approximately 87% found once.

This TCR was sampled from a woman between 25 and 40 years old with acute COVID-19. The rearrangement links TRBV27 to TRBJ1-5; no clear D gene. The sequenced sample was PBMCs or T cells enriched from blood (not recorded which). The CDR3 DNA is TGTGCCAGCAGGCGACTAGGAGCCGATCAGCCCCAGCATTTT. Encoded protein: CASRRLGADQPQHF.